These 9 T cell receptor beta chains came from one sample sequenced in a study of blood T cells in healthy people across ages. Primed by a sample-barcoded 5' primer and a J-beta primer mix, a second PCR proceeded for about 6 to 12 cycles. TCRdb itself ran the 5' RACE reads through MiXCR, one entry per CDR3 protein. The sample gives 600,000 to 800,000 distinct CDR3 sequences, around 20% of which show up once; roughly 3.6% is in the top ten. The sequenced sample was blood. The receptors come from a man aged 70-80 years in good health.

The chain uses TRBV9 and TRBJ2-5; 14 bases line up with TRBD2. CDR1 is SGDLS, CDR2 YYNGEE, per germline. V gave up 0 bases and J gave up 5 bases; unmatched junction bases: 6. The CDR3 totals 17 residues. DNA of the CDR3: TGTGCCAGCAGCGTAGGACTAGCGGGAGGGCCGGGCGAGACCCAGTACTTC. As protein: CASSVGLAGGPGETQYF.

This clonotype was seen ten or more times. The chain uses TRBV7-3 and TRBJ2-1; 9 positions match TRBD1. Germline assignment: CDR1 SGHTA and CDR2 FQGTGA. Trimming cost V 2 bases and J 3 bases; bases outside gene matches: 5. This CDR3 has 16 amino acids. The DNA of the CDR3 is TGTGCCAGCAGCTTATCTACGGGACAGGGCTACAATGAGCAGTTCTTC. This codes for CASSLSTGQGYNEQFF. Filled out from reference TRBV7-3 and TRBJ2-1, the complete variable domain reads GAGVSQTPSNKVTEKGKYVELRCDPISGHTALYWYRQSLGQGPEFLIYFQGTGAADDSGLPNDRFFAVRPEGSVSTLKIQRTERGDSAVYLCASSLSTGQGYNEQFFGPGTRLTVL.

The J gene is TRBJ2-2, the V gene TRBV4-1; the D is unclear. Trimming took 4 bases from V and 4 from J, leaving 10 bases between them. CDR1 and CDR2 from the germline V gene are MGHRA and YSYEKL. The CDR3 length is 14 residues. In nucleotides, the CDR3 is TGCGCCAGCAGCCCCTCGGGCCTCACCGGGGAGCTGTTTTTT. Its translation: CASSPSGLTGELFF.

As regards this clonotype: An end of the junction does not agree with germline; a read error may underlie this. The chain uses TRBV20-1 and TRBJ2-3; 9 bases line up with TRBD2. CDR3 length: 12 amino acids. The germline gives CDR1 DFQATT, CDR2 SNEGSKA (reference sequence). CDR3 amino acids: CSSGTSTDTQYF. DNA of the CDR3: TGCTCTAGCGGGACTAGCACGGATACGCAGTATTTT.

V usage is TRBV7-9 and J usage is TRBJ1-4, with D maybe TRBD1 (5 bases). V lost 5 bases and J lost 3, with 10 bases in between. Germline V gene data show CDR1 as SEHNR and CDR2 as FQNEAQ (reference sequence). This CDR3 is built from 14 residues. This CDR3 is CASSPGLSNEKLFF. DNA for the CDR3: TGTGCCAGCAGCCCGGGACTCTCTAATGAAAAACTGTTTTTT.

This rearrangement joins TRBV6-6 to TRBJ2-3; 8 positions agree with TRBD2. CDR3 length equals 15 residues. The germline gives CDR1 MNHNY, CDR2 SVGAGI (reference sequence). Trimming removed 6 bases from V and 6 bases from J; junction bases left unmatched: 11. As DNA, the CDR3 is TGTGCCAGCAGCCCCGGGACTAGTAGTCACGATACGCAGTATTTT. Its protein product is CASSPGTSSHDTQYF.

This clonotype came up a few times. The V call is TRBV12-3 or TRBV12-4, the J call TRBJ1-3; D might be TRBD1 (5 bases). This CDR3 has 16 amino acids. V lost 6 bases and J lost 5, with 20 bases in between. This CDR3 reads CASSPFDQGKRNTIYF. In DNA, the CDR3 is TGTGCCAGCAGCCCCTTCGACCAGGGTAAACGAAACACCATATATTTT.

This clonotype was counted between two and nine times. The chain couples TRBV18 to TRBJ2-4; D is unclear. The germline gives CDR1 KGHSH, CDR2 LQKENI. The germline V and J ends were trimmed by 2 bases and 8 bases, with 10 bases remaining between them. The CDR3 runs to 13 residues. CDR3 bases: TGTGCCAGCTCACCAAGCAGGACGGACATTCAGTACTTC. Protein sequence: CASSPSRTDIQYF.

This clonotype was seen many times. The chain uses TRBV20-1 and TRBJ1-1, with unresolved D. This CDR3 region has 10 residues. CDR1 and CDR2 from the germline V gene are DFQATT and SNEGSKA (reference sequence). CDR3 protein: CRGVSTEAFF. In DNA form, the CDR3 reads TGCAGGGGTGTCAGTACTGAAGCTTTCTTT.